The 25 T cell receptor beta chains listed next were all sequenced from one sample in a study of CXCR3-negative and CXCR3-positive naive CD8 T cells. All TRB cDNA libraries came from 5' RACE performed with UMI labels. With the 5' RACE reads reprocessed, TCRdb shows one record per CDR3 protein and no DNA. This repertoire includes approximately 88,000 distinct CDR3 sequences. The source material was naive CXCR3- CD8+ T cells from blood. Subset specified: CD45RO-CCR7+CD27+CD95- naive CD8+ T cells lacking CXCR3 (TNR3-). These TCRs come from a human donor in good health. Some clones in this sample may be carry-over from other donors' samples.

The V gene is TRBV7-6, the J gene TRBJ2-5; lacking DNA, the TRBD2 call made by TCRdb goes unchecked. There are 16 residues in the CDR3. Germline V lookup: CDR1 SGHVS, CDR2 FNYEAQ. The CDR3 here is CASSLAGLVYRETQYF.

This chain uses TRBV18 with TRBJ1-1; without DNA, the TCRdb call of TRBD1 cannot be checked. The CDR3 loop spans 15 amino acids. Germline V gene lookup returns CDR1 KGHSH and CDR2 LQKENI. CDR3 residues: CASSPGAATNTEAFF.

The chain recombines TRBV18 with TRBJ2-7. Germline V gene sequence: CDR1 KGHSH, CDR2 LQKENI. The CDR3 sequence is 14 residues long. This CDR3 is CASSPTESSYEQYF.

This rearrangement joins TRBV4-3 to TRBJ2-1; no DNA is available, so the TRBD1 call from TCRdb remains unchecked. The germline CDR1 and CDR2 sequences are LGHNA and YSLEER. The CDR3 contains 17 residues. The CDR3 sequence is CASSQETAGAGRDEQFF.

The V gene is TRBV29-1, the J gene TRBJ2-5; TCRdb indicates TRBD1, and absent DNA this call remains unverified. Germline V gene lookup returns CDR1 SQVTM and CDR2 ANQGSEA. The CDR3 runs to 12 residues. This CDR3 reads CSVLDREETQYF.

The V and J genes are TRBV28 and TRBJ2-1. This CDR3 spans 16 amino acids. From germline, CDR1 is MDHEN and CDR2 SYDVKM. The CDR3 reads CASSPPEETPYNEQFF.

This rearrangement joins TRBV7-2 to TRBJ2-7; TCRdb indicates TRBD1, and absent DNA this call remains unverified. Germline V lookup: CDR1 SGHTA, CDR2 FQGNSA. The CDR3 length is 15 residues. CDR3: CASSLSTGDVYEQYF.

The rearrangement joins TRBV7-9 to TRBJ2-1; TCRdb indicates TRBD1, and absent DNA this call remains unverified. Germline V gene sequence: CDR1 SEHNR, CDR2 FQNEAQ (reference sequence). This CDR3 comprises 14 residues. The CDR3: CASSPDAEWGEQFF.

The chain has TRBV7-6 and TRBJ1-1. The length of the CDR3 is 19 residues. Germline assignment: CDR1 SGHVS and CDR2 FNYEAQ. CDR3 residues: CASSLGKRVSGIWGTEAFF. The entire variable domain, with the rest obtained from reference TRBV7-6 and TRBJ1-1, is as follows: GAGVSQSPRYKVTKRGQDVALRCDPISGHVSLYWYRQALGQGPEFLTYFNYEAQQDKSGLPNDRFSAERPEGSISTLTIQRTEQRDSAMYRCASSLGKRVSGIWGTEAFFGQGTRLTVV.

The V gene is TRBV4-1, the J gene TRBJ1-1; as DNA is missing, the TRBD1 call by TCRdb cannot be tested. Per germline, CDR1 MGHRA and CDR2 YSYEKL. The CDR3 runs 13 residues. The CDR3 loop reads CASSPGQNTEAFF.

The gene calls are TRBV28 and TRBJ2-6; the D call from TCRdb, TRBD1, cannot be confirmed without DNA. The CDR3 covers 19 residues. The germline CDR1 and CDR2 sequences are MDHEN and SYDVKM. This chain's CDR3 is CASSQRPGTGSSGANVLTF.

The genes are TRBV6-6 and TRBJ2-3; with no DNA, the TCRdb D assignment of TRBD2 cannot be verified. Germline V gives CDR1 MNHNY, CDR2 SVGAGI (reference sequence). The CDR3 runs to 16 residues. The CDR3 region is CASSSLAGGSADTQYF.

The J gene is TRBJ2-2, the V gene TRBV7-9. Per germline, CDR1 SEHNR and CDR2 FQNEAQ (reference sequence). This CDR3 is built from 17 residues. This CDR3 reads CASSLSVRIYNTGELFF.

The V and J genes are TRBV7-2 and TRBJ2-1; as DNA is missing, the TRBD1 call by TCRdb cannot be tested. In germline, CDR1 is SGHTA, CDR2 FQGNSA. The CDR3 sequence is 15 residues long. The CDR3 is CASSLPEGSDDKQFF. Combining the CDR3 with reference TRBV7-2 and TRBJ2-1 gives the whole variable domain GAGVSQSPSNKVTEKGKDVELRCDPISGHTALYWYRQSLGQGLEFLIYFQGNSAPDKSGLPSDRFSAERTGGSVSTLTIQRTQQEDSAVYLCASSLPEGSDDKQFFGPGTRLTVL.

V is TRBV7-2 and J is TRBJ2-1; TCRdb's D call of TRBD1 is untestable without DNA. The CDR3 contains 17 residues. Per the germline V gene, CDR1 is SGHTA and CDR2 is FQGNSA. The chain's CDR3 is CASSLNGGGNSYNEQFF.

The genes are TRBV11-1 and TRBJ2-1; TCRdb gives TRBD1 as the D gene, but with no DNA this cannot be confirmed. The V gene's germline CDR1 is SGHAT and CDR2 FQDESV (reference sequence). The CDR3 is made up of 15 amino acids. CDR3 sequence: CASSQRRDRYNEQFF.

The chain uses TRBV4-3 and TRBJ1-3. The CDR3 has 17 amino acids. Germline V gene lookup returns CDR1 LGHNA and CDR2 YSLEER. This chain's CDR3 is CASGQGTGPSSGNTIYF.

This chain links TRBV5-6 with TRBJ2-5. From germline, CDR1 is SGHDT and CDR2 YYEEEE. CDR3 length equals 15 residues. The chain's CDR3 is CASSLGVSLEETQYF.

This rearrangement joins TRBV27 to TRBJ2-1; TCRdb outputs TRBD1, but without DNA this stays unchecked. This CDR3 has 17 residues. Germline CDR1 and CDR2: MNHEY and SMNVEV (reference sequence). The CDR3 protein is CASSFLFSGTGNNEQFF.

The V and J genes are TRBV4-1 and TRBJ2-3. The CDR3 runs to 11 residues. CDR1 is MGHRA, CDR2 YSYEKL, per germline. CDR3 protein: CASSQADTQYF.

The chain carries TRBV9 and TRBJ1-2. The CDR3 spans 15 residues. Germline V gene sequence: CDR1 SGDLS, CDR2 YYNGEE. This CDR3 is CASSPHDVANYGYTF.

The chain's CDR3 is CSVFSAGELFF. The rearrangement links TRBV29-1 to TRBJ2-2. CDR1 and CDR2 (germline): SQVTM, ANQGSEA. CDR3 size: 11 residues.

The chain uses TRBV10-3 and TRBJ2-1. Germline V CDR1 and CDR2: ENHRY, SYGVKD. The CDR3 is made up of 16 amino acids. The CDR3: CAISESWAGVYNEQFF.

The gene calls are TRBV30 and TRBJ1-2; the D call from TCRdb, TRBD1, cannot be confirmed without DNA. This CDR3 is 15 amino acids long. Germline CDR1 reads GTSNPN; CDR2 reads SVGIG (reference sequence). The CDR3 spells CASNLAGAQVDGYTF.

The chain combines TRBV6-2 or TRBV6-3 with TRBJ2-1; the D call of TRBD1 rests on TCRdb alone, since no DNA is present to check it. Germline CDR1 MNHEY, CDR2 SVGEGT. The CDR3 consists of 16 residues. The CDR3: CASSTFRDRGNNEQFF.